Below are 2 T cell receptor beta chains sequenced from a single sample in a study of OX40 agonist ivuxolimab in advanced cancers. This table comes from immunoSEQ multiplex PCR, and its TCRdb copy is limited to in-frame clones, with some not included. The profile shows about 60,000 clones, roughly 86% of them singletons. The sequencing used CD4+ or CD8+ T cells sorted from blood, collected in a trial of the OX40 agonist ivuxolimab. The receptors here all came from an adult with an advanced solid tumor such as melanoma, head and neck, liver or kidney cancer.

This clone was seen only once. V and J are TRBV7-6 and TRBJ1-2, with D unclear. The CDR3 is 11 residues long. V shed 1 base and J shed 6 bases, with 3 bases lying between them. Germline CDR1 is SGHVS and CDR2 is FNYEAQ. DNA for the CDR3: TGTGCCAGCAGCTTAGGAGATGGCTACACCTTC. Protein sequence: CASSLGDGYTF.

V gene TRBV7-2 combines with J gene TRBJ1-5, with TRBD1 matching 9 bases. Germline values: CDR1 SGHTA, CDR2 FQGNSA. Trimming cost V 4 bases and J 6 bases; bases outside gene matches: 7. The length of the CDR3 is 15 residues. The CDR3 here is CASSSDRGRSQPQHF. The CDR3 DNA is TGTGCCAGCAGCTCGGACAGGGGTAGGTCTCAGCCCCAGCATTTT.